This is a list of T cell receptor beta chains from one sample in a study of blood T cell repertoires in COVID-19. TCRdb's table, derived via immunoSEQ multiplex PCR, lists solely in-frame clones and lacks some. This table has more than 150,000 clones, around 87% appearing once. Sequencing input: peripheral blood. The receptors stem from a man between 60 and 70 years old with COVID-19, enrolled during active disease. Each CDR3 is given with its conserved first and last residue. D genes are given only for firm matches. Size tells how often a clone was seen (once, few, many) or the class of an expanded clone, and some rows leave it out.

abundance	v_gene	j_gene	d_gene	CDR3aa	CDR3nt
.	TRBV7-8	TRBJ1-1	.	CASSFIPQEMNTEAFF	TGTGCCAGCAGCTTTATCCCGCAGGAAATGAACACTGAAGCTTTCTTT
once	TRBV7-2	TRBJ2-7	.	CASSLSRQGIHEQYF	TGTGCCAGCAGCTTATCACGGCAGGGGATCCACGAGCAGTACTTC
.	TRBV19	TRBJ2-5	TRBD2	CASSPLGLDSETQYF	TGTGCCAGTAGTCCGCTGGGACTAGATTCGGAGACCCAGTACTTC
.	TRBV6-1	TRBJ1-5	.	CASSERGVSNQPQHF	TGTGCCAGCAGTGAACGGGGAGTAAGCAATCAGCCCCAGCATTTT
.	TRBV9	TRBJ2-7	TRBD2	CASSVDSGRAGVEQYF	TGTGCCAGCAGCGTAGACAGCGGGAGGGCCGGAGTCGAGCAGTACTTC
.	TRBV12-3/TRBV12-4	TRBJ1-1	TRBD1	CASSPGQGLEAFF	TGTGCCAGCAGTCCTGGACAGGGCCTTGAAGCTTTCTTT
.	TRBV9	TRBJ1-1	.	CASSGVGGEGEAFF	TGTGCCAGCAGCGGGGTAGGAGGGGAGGGTGAAGCTTTCTTT
.	TRBV2	TRBJ2-1	TRBD1	CASKGQGISYNEQFF	TGTGCCAGCAAGGGACAGGGTATCTCCTACAATGAGCAGTTCTTC
.	TRBV5-1	TRBJ2-1	TRBD2	CASSTRTSGGRNNEQFF	TGCGCCAGCAGCACCCGGACTAGCGGGGGCCGGAACAATGAGCAGTTCTTC
.	TRBV2	TRBJ1-5	.	CASRATGISNQPQHF	TGTGCCAGCAGAGCGACAGGTATAAGCAATCAGCCCCAGCATTTT
few	TRBV6-1	TRBJ1-3	.	CASSEGAIPDRLVGNTIYF	TGTGCCAGCAGTGAAGGTGCAATCCCCGACAGGCTGGTTGGAAACACCATATATTTT
.	TRBV6-4	TRBJ1-1	TRBD1	CASSPGTGTGTEAFF	TGTGCCAGCAGTCCCGGGACAGGTACGGGCACTGAAGCTTTCTTT
few	TRBV19	TRBJ1-5	.	CASSGSGQPQHF	TGTGCCAGTAGTGGAAGCGGTCAGCCCCAGCATTTT
.	TRBV2	TRBJ1-4	.	CASSATGLPNEKLFF	TGTGCCAGCAGTGCTACAGGGTTGCCTAATGAAAAACTGTTTTTT
.	TRBV5-1	TRBJ2-3	.	CASRGEGDTQYF	TGCGCCAGCAGAGGCGAGGGAGATACGCAGTATTTT
.	TRBV18	TRBJ2-4	TRBD2	CASSPPGLAGGLAKNIQYF	TGTGCCAGCTCACCCCCGGGACTAGCGGGGGGACTAGCCAAAAACATTCAGTACTTC
.	TRBV29-1	TRBJ1-1	TRBD1	CSVGDRGTEAFF	TGCAGCGTTGGGGACAGGGGCACTGAAGCTTTCTTT
few	TRBV7-2	TRBJ2-7	.	CASSPGYEQYF	TGTGCCAGCAGCCCGGGCTACGAGCAGTACTTC
.	TRBV3-1/TRBV3-2	TRBJ1-1	.	CASSHAQGNTEAFF	TGTGCCAGCAGCCATGCACAGGGGAACACTGAAGCTTTCTTT
.	TRBV28	TRBJ2-2	TRBD2	CASSWTSGRSGELFF	TGTGCCAGCAGTTGGACTAGCGGGAGGTCCGGGGAGCTGTTTTTT
.	TRBV18	TRBJ2-7	.	CASSRDTTYEQYF	TGTGCCAGCTCCCGGGACACAACCTACGAGCAGTACTTC
.	TRBV10-3	TRBJ1-1	.	CASSGQLSDTEAFF	TGTGCCAGCTCGGGACAACTCTCAGACACTGAAGCTTTCTTT
.	TRBV24-1	TRBJ2-1	.	CATSDLQTGLGFF	TGTGCCACCAGTGATTTGCAAACCGGGTTAGGGTTCTTC
.	TRBV25-1	TRBJ1-6	TRBD1	CASSGDSNNSPLHF	TGTGCCAGCAGTGGGGACAGCAATAATTCACCCCTCCACTTT
.	TRBV5-4	TRBJ1-2	.	CASSSGGQDYGYTF	TGTGCCAGCAGCTCTGGAGGGCAGGACTATGGCTACACCTTC
.	TRBV19	TRBJ2-5	.	CASSIAGETQYF	TGTGCCAGTAGTATAGCCGGAGAGACCCAGTACTTC
.	TRBV28	TRBJ2-7	.	CASGLRDPTSEQYF	TGTGCCAGCGGGCTCCGGGATCCTACCTCCGAGCAGTACTTC
once	TRBV6-5	TRBJ2-7	TRBD2	CASRAGLASNEQYF	TGTGCCAGCAGAGCGGGACTAGCGAGTAACGAGCAGTACTTC
few	TRBV30	TRBJ1-2	TRBD1	CAWSVTGGVYGYTF	TGTGCCTGGAGTGTAACAGGGGGGGTCTATGGCTACACCTTC
.	TRBV4-3	TRBJ1-2	.	CASSSGRMNYGYTF	TGCGCCAGCAGCTCCGGGAGGATGAACTATGGCTACACCTTC